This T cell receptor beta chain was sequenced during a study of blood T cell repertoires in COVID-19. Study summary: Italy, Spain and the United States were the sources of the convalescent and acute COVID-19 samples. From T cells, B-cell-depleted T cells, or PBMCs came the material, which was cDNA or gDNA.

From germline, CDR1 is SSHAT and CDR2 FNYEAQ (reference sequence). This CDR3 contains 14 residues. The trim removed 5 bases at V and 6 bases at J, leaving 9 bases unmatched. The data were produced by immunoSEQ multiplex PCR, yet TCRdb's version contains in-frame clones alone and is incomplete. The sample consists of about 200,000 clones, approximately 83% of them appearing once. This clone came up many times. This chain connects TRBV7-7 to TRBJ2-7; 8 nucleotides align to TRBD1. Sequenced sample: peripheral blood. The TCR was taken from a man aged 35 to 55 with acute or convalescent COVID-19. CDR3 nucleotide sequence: TGTGCCAGCAGCATCGGACAGGGAAGTTCCGAGCAGTACTTC. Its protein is CASSIGQGSSEQYF.